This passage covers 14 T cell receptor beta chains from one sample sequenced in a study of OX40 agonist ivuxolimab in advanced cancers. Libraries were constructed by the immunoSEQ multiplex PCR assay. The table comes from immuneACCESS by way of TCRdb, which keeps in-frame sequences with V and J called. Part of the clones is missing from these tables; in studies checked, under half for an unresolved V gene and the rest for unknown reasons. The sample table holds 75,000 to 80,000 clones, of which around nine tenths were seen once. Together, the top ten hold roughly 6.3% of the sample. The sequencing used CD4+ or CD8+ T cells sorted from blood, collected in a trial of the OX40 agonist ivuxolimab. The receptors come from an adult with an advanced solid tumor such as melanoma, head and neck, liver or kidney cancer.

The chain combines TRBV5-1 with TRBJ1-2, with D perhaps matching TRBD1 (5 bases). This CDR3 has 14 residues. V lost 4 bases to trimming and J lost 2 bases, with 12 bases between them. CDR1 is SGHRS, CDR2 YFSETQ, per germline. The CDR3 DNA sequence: TGCGCCAGCAGCAGGGACCCCGTCAACTATGGCTACACCTTC. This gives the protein CASSRDPVNYGYTF.

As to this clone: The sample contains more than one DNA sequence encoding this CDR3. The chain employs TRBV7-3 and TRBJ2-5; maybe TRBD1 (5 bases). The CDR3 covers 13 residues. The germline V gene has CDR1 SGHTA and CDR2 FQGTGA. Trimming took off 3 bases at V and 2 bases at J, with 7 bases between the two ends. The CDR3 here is CASSLTVQETQYF. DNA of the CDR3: TGTGCCAGCAGCTTGACAGTTCAAGAGACCCAGTACTTC.

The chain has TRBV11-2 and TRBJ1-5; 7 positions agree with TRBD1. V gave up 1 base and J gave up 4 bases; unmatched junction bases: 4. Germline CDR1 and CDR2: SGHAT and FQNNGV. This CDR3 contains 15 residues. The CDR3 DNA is TGTGCCAGCAGCTTAGGGACAGGAGGAAATCAGCCCCAGCATTTT. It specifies CASSLGTGGNQPQHF.

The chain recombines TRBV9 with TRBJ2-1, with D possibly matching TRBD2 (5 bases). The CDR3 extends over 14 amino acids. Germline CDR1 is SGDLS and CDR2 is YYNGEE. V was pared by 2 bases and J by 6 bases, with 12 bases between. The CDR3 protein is CASSVGIRGNEQFF. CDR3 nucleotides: TGTGCCAGCAGCGTGGGGATACGGGGCAATGAGCAGTTCTTC. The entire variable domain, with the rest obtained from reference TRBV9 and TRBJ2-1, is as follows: DSGVTQTPKHLITATGQRVTLRCSPRSGDLSVYWYQQSLDQGLQFLIQYYNGEERAKGNILERFSAQQFPDLHSELNLSSLELGDSALYFCASSVGIRGNEQFFGPGTRLTVL.

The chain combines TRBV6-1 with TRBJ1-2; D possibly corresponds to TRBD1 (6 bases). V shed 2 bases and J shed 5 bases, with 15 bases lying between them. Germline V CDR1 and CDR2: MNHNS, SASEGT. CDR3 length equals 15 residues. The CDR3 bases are TGTGCCAGCAGTGAAAAGGGGGGATTGGGGTATGGCTACACCTTC. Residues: CASSEKGGLGYGYTF.

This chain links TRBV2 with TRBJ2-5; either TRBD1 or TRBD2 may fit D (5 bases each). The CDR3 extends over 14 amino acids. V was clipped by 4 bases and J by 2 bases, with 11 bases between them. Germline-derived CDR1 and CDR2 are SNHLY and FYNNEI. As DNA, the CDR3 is TGTGCCAGCAGTGTCGGGACCCATCAAGAGACCCAGTACTTC. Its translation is CASSVGTHQETQYF.

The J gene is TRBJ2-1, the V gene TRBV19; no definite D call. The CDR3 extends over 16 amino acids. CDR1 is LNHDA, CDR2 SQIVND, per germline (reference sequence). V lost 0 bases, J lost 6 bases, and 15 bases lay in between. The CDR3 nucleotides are TGTGCCAGTAGTATAGACCATGGGAAAGGCGGCAATGAGCAGTTCTTC. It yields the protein CASSIDHGKGGNEQFF.

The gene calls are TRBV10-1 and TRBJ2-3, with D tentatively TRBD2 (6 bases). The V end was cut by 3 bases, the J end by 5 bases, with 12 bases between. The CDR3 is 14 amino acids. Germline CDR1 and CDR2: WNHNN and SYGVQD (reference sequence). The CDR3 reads CASSDSGGKDTQYF. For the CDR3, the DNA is TGCGCCAGCAGTGACTCCGGCGGGAAAGATACGCAGTATTTT.

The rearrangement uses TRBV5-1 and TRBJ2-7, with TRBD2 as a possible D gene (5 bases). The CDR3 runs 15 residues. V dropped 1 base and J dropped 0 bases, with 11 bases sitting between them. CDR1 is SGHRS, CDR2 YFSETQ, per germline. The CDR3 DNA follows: TGCGCCAGCAGCTTGAGAGGGAGTACCTCCTACGAGCAGTACTTC. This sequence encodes CASSLRGSTSYEQYF.

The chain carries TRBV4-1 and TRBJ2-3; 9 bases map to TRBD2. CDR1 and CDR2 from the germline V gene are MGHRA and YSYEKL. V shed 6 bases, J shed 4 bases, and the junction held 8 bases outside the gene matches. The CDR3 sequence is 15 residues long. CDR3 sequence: CASSIAGASADTQYF. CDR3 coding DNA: TGCGCCAGCAGTATAGCGGGAGCTAGTGCAGATACGCAGTATTTT.

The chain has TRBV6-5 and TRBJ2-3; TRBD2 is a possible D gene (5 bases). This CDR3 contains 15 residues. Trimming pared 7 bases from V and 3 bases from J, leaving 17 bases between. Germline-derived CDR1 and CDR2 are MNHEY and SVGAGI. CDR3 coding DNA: TGTGCCAGCACCGACTCCCTACTAGGAACAGATACGCAGTATTTT. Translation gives CASTDSLLGTDTQYF.

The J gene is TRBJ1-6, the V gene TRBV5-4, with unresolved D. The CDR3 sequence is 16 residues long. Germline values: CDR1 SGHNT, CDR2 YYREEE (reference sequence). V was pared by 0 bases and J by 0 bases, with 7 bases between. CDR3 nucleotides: TGTGCCAGCAGCTTGGGCAGCTTCTCCTATAATTCACCCCTCCACTTT. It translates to CASSLGSFSYNSPLHF.

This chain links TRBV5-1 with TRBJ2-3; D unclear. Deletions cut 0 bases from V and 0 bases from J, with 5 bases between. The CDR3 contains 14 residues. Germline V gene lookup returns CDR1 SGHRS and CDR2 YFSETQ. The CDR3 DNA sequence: TGCGCCAGCAGCTTGGACTCCAGCACAGATACGCAGTATTTT. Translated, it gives CASSLDSSTDTQYF.

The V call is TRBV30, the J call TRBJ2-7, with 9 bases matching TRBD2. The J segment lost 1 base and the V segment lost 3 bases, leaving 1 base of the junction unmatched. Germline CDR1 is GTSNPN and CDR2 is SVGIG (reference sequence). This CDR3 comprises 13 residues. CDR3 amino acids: CAWRTSGSYEQYF. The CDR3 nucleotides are TGTGCCTGGAGGACTAGCGGATCCTACGAGCAGTACTTC.